This is a list of T cell receptor beta chains from one sample in a study of graft-versus-host responses after intestinal transplantation. Produced via immunoSEQ multiplex PCR; TCRdb's table is partial and in-frame only. The sample records about 82,000 clones, roughly 89% being singletons. These receptors have no identified antigens. The sequencing used unstimulated CD4+ T cells sorted from spleen or lymph node cells, collected before intestinal transplant. The receptors derive from a human donor who received an intestinal transplant. CDR3s include the opening cysteine and the closing phenylalanine or tryptophan. Fields, in order: J gene, D gene, V gene, clone size, CDR3 protein, CDR3 DNA. The D gene is left open where the match is weak. The size of a clone is reported for some rows only, either as once, few or many, or as a class for expanded clones.

J gene: TRBJ2-5; D gene: TRBD1; V gene: TRBV7-2; clone size: NA; CDR3 protein: CASSSRDRKETQYF; CDR3 DNA: TGTGCCAGCAGCTCAAGGGACAGGAAAGAGACCCAGTACTTC
J gene: TRBJ1-2; D gene: NA; V gene: TRBV7-2; clone size: NA; CDR3 protein: CASSLGARQDYGYTF; CDR3 DNA: TGTGCCAGCAGCTTAGGTGCCAGGCAAGACTATGGCTACACCTTC
J gene: TRBJ1-1; D gene: TRBD1; V gene: TRBV6-6; clone size: NA; CDR3 protein: CAIDRGENTEAFF; CDR3 DNA: TGTGCCATTGACAGGGGGGAGAACACTGAAGCTTTCTTT
J gene: TRBJ2-7; D gene: TRBD1; V gene: TRBV4-1; clone size: NA; CDR3 protein: CASSQVLLGQGAGEQYF; CDR3 DNA: TGCGCCAGCAGCCAAGTCCTCCTCGGACAGGGGGCGGGTGAGCAGTACTTC
J gene: TRBJ2-7; D gene: TRBD2; V gene: TRBV5-1; clone size: NA; CDR3 protein: CASSSGTSGVYEQYF; CDR3 DNA: TGCGCCAGCAGCTCCGGGACTAGCGGGGTCTACGAGCAGTACTTC
J gene: TRBJ1-1; D gene: NA; V gene: TRBV7-2; clone size: NA; CDR3 protein: CASSLGERRVTEAFF; CDR3 DNA: TGTGCCAGCAGCTTAGGGGAAAGGCGGGTCACTGAAGCTTTCTTT
J gene: TRBJ2-1; D gene: TRBD1; V gene: TRBV5-1; clone size: NA; CDR3 protein: CASSLEGTGVHNEQFF; CDR3 DNA: TGCGCCAGCAGCTTGGAGGGGACAGGGGTCCACAATGAGCAGTTCTTC
J gene: TRBJ2-7; D gene: NA; V gene: TRBV7-2; clone size: NA; CDR3 protein: CASSLTVRSSYEQYF; CDR3 DNA: TGTGCCAGCAGCCTTACAGTTAGATCATCCTACGAGCAGTACTTC
J gene: TRBJ2-7; D gene: TRBD1; V gene: TRBV28; clone size: NA; CDR3 protein: CASSLSPLTGATSYEQYF; CDR3 DNA: TGTGCCAGCAGTTTATCCCCCTTGACAGGGGCGACATCCTACGAGCAGTACTTC
J gene: TRBJ1-3; D gene: NA; V gene: TRBV9; clone size: once; CDR3 protein: CASSAGLRGGNTIYF; CDR3 DNA: TGTGCCAGCAGCGCCGGTCTGCGGGGAGGAAACACCATATATTTT
J gene: TRBJ2-5; D gene: TRBD2; V gene: TRBV30; clone size: NA; CDR3 protein: CAWSSGGEETQYF; CDR3 DNA: TGTGCCTGGTCTAGCGGGGGCGAGGAGACCCAGTACTTC
J gene: TRBJ2-7; D gene: NA; V gene: TRBV21-1; clone size: NA; CDR3 protein: CASSLKSGGQGYEQYF; CDR3 DNA: TGTGCCAGCAGCCTTAAAAGCGGCGGGCAAGGCTACGAGCAGTACTTC
J gene: TRBJ1-2; D gene: NA; V gene: TRBV4-3; clone size: NA; CDR3 protein: CASSQDLETGTRTKGYTF; CDR3 DNA: TGCGCCAGCAGCCAAGATTTGGAAACAGGGACTAGAACGAAGGGCTACACCTTC
J gene: TRBJ1-3; D gene: NA; V gene: TRBV30; clone size: NA; CDR3 protein: CAWSSGDWGNTIYF; CDR3 DNA: TGTGCCTGGAGCTCGGGTGATTGGGGAAACACCATATATTTT
J gene: TRBJ2-5; D gene: NA; V gene: TRBV5-1; clone size: NA; CDR3 protein: CASSLAGTQETQYF; CDR3 DNA: TGCGCCAGCAGCTTGGCCGGGACACAAGAGACCCAGTACTTC
J gene: TRBJ2-1; D gene: TRBD2; V gene: TRBV12-5; clone size: NA; CDR3 protein: CASAASGEYNEQFF; CDR3 DNA: TGTGCTAGTGCCGCTAGCGGGGAATACAATGAGCAGTTCTTC